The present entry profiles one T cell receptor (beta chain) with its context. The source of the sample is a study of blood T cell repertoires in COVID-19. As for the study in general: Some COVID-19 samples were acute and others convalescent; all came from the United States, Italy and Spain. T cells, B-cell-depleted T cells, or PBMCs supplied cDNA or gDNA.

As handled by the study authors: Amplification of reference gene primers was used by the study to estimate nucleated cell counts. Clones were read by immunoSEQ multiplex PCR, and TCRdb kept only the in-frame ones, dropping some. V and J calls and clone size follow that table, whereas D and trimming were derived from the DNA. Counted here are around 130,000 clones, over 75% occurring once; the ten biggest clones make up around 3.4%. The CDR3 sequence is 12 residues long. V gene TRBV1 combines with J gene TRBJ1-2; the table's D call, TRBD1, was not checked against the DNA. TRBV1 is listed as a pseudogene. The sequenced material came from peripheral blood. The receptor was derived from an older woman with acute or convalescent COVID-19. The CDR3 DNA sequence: TGCACCAGCAGCAAGACAGTCTATGGCTACACCTTC. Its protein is CTSSKTVYGYTF.